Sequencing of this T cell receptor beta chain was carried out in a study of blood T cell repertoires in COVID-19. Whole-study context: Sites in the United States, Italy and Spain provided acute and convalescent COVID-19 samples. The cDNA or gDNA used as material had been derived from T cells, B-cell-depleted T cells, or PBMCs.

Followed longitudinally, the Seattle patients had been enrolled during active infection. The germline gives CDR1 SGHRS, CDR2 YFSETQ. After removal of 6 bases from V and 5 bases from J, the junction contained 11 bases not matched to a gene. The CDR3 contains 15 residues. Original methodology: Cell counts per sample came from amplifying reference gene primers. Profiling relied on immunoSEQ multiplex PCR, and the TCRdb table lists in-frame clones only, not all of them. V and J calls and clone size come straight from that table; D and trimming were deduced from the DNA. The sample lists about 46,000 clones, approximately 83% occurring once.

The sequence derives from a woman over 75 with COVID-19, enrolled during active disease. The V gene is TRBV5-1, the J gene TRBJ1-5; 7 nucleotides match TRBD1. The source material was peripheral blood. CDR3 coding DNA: TGCGCCAGCAAACCCGGGACAGTCCCTGATCAGCCCCAGCATTTT. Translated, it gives CASKPGTVPDQPQHF.